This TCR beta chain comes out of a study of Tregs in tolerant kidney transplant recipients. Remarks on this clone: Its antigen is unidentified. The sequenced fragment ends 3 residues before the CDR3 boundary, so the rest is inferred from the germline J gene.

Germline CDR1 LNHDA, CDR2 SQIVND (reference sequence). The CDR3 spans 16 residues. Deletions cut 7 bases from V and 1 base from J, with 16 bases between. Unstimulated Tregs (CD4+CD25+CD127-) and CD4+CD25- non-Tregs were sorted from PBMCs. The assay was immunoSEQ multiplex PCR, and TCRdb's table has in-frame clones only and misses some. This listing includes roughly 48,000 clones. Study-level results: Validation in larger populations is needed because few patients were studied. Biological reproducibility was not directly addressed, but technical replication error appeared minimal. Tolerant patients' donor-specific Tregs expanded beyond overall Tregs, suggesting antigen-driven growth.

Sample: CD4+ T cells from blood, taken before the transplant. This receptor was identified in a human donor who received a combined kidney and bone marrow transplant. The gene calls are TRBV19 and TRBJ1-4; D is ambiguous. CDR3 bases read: TGTGCCAGTACAACGGGGTCTGCCGGAACTAATGAAAAA. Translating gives CASTTGSAGTNEK. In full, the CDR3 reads CASTTGSAGTNEKLFF.